One sample yielded the 27 T cell receptor beta chains listed below, sequenced in a study of shared clonotypes between healthy human individuals. Profiling relied on immunoSEQ multiplex PCR, and the TCRdb table lists in-frame clones only, not all of them. The table includes hundreds of thousands of clones, about 96% detected once. Naive CD8 cells, CD45RO-negative and positively selected for CCR7, excluded terminally differentiated effector memory CD45RA+ cells. Sequencing was carried out using naive CD8+ T cells sorted from blood. Every receptor here comes from a woman between 25 and 40 years old in good health.

The J gene is TRBJ2-5, the V gene TRBV19; D is uncertain. V lost 4 bases and J 0 bases, leaving 9 bases between the germline ends. Germline V lookup: CDR1 LNHDA, CDR2 SQIVND (reference sequence). This CDR3 has 14 amino acids. The CDR3 reads CASSTYRDQETQYF. CDR3 bases: TGTGCCAGTAGTACTTACCGAGACCAAGAGACCCAGTACTTC.

This rearrangement joins TRBV7-8 to TRBJ2-5; D remains ambiguous. The better agreement between TRBJ2-7 and the DNA end casts doubt on the J call. Germline CDR1 reads SGHVS; CDR2 reads FQNEAQ. The CDR3 is 11 residues long. CDR3 residues: CASSPVHEQYF. The CDR3 DNA is TGTGCCAGCAGCCCGGTACACGAGCAGTACTTC.

The count of this clone is one. The DNA for the CDR3 is TGCGCCAGCAGCCGGACTTTAGCGGGAGGGGCCTACGAGCAGTACTTC. This encodes CASSRTLAGGAYEQYF. The chain links TRBV4-1 to TRBJ2-7, with 11 bases identical to TRBD2. V trimming: 4 bases; J trimming: 2 bases; junction bases outside the gene matches: 7. The CDR3 has 16 amino acids. The germline gives CDR1 MGHRA, CDR2 YSYEKL.

The rearrangement links TRBV15 to TRBJ1-2; D possibly corresponds to TRBD1 (6 bases). Germline CDR1 is LNHNV and CDR2 is YYDKDF (reference sequence). This CDR3 has 15 amino acids. V gave up 1 base and J gave up 6 bases, with 15 bases separating them. CDR3 sequence (DNA): TGTGCCACCAGCAGAGGTGTCGGGGGGGCGGATGGCTACACCTTC. It specifies CATSRGVGGADGYTF.

On this clone: This sample also contains other DNA sequences that code for the same CDR3. The J gene is TRBJ2-5, the V gene TRBV7-6, with unresolved D. This CDR3 has 13 residues. The V gene lost 1 base and the J gene lost 3 bases, with 6 bases spanning the gap. Per the germline V gene, CDR1 is SGHVS and CDR2 is FNYEAQ. The CDR3 coding sequence is TGTGCCAGCAGCTTAGACCGGGAAGAGACCCAGTACTTC. Protein sequence: CASSLDREETQYF.

V gene TRBV13 combines with J gene TRBJ2-7; D gene ambiguous. CDR3 length: 14 residues. Trimming took 7 bases from V and 2 from J, leaving 15 bases between them. Germline loops: CDR1 PRHDT, CDR2 FYEKMQ (reference sequence). The CDR3 here is CASNRAGRTYEQYF. CDR3 DNA: TGTGCCAGCAATAGGGCCGGCAGAACCTACGAGCAGTACTTC. The full variable domain, completed using reference TRBV13 and TRBJ2-7, is AAGVIQSPRHLIKEKRETATLKCYPIPRHDTVYWYQQGPGQDPQFLISFYEKMQSDKGSIPDRFSAQQFSDYHSELNMSSLELGDSALYFCASNRAGRTYEQYFGPGTRLTVT.

The chain recombines TRBV6-1 with TRBJ2-1; TRBD2 aligns across 10 bases. V lost 5 bases to trimming and J lost 1 base; unmatched junction nucleotides: 2. Germline V lookup: CDR1 MNHNS, CDR2 SASEGT. This CDR3 has 15 amino acids. The CDR3: CASSKLAGSYNEQFF. Here the CDR3 DNA reads TGTGCCAGCAGTAAACTAGCGGGATCCTACAATGAGCAGTTCTTC.

The chain joins TRBV7-9 to TRBJ2-2; 9 positions agree with TRBD2. The germline CDR1 and CDR2 sequences are SEHNR and FQNEAQ (reference sequence). The CDR3 spans 15 residues. The trim removed 6 bases at V and 3 bases at J, leaving 5 bases unmatched. The CDR3 loop is CASRPLAGDTGELFF. CDR3 coding DNA: TGTGCCAGCAGACCCTTAGCGGGAGACACCGGGGAGCTGTTTTTT.

The chain's CDR3 is CASSLLEAGEQYF. DNA for the CDR3: TGTGCCAGCAGCTTACTAGAAGCGGGCGAGCAGTACTTC. The V gene is TRBV7-8, the J gene TRBJ2-7; TRBD2 is a possible D gene (6 bases). V lost 2 bases, J lost 6 bases, and 11 bases lay in between. The germline gives CDR1 SGHVS, CDR2 FQNEAQ. The CDR3 runs 13 residues.

Comment on this clone: Other nucleotide sequences from this sample produce the same CDR3. This sequence joins TRBV27 and TRBJ2-7; D tentatively reads TRBD1 or TRBD2 (5 bases each). The CDR3 spans 13 residues. V was shortened by 3 bases and J by 3 bases, with 9 bases between the two germline ends. CDR1 and CDR2 (germline): MNHEY, SMNVEV (reference sequence). CDR3 amino acids: CASSFGGGYEQYF. CDR3 in DNA: TGTGCCAGCAGTTTTGGGGGTGGCTACGAGCAGTACTTC.

This clone was detected only once. V and J are TRBV15 and TRBJ1-3; D unclear. V lost 1 base and J 2 bases, leaving 15 bases between the germline ends. The length of the CDR3 is 17 residues. Germline V CDR1 and CDR2: LNHNV, YYDKDF (reference sequence). CDR3 nucleotide sequence: TGTGCCACCAGCAGAGTTACTTTATCGGTGGCTGGAAACACCATATATTTT. This encodes CATSRVTLSVAGNTIYF. Full variable domain (outside the CDR3, taken from reference TRBV15 and TRBJ1-3): DAMVIQNPRYQVTQFGKPVTLSCSQTLNHNVMYWYQQKSSQAPKLLFHYYDKDFNNEADTPDNFQSRRPNTSFCFLDIRSPGLGDTAMYLCATSRVTLSVAGNTIYFGEGSWLTVV.

Regarding this clone: Other DNA sequences in the sample encode the same CDR3. This chain uses TRBV28 with TRBJ2-2; D is unresolved. This CDR3 has 15 residues. Looked up from germline, CDR1 is MDHEN and CDR2 is SYDVKM. V shed 6 bases and J shed 7 bases, with 18 bases lying between them. Here the CDR3 reads CASSRRLETDGELFF. As DNA, the CDR3 is TGTGCCAGCAGCCGCCGCTTGGAGACGGACGGGGAGCTGTTTTTT. Full variable domain (outside the CDR3, taken from reference TRBV28 and TRBJ2-2): DVKVTQSSRYLVKRTGEKVFLECVQDMDHENMFWYRQDPGLGLRLIYFSYDVKMKEKGDIPEGYSVSREKKERFSLILESASTNQTSMYLCASSRRLETDGELFFGEGSRLTVL.

The V and J genes are TRBV7-9 and TRBJ2-2, with 8 bases fitting TRBD1. This CDR3 comprises 16 residues. The germline gives CDR1 SEHNR, CDR2 FQNEAQ (reference sequence). With 4 bases clipped from V and 1 base from J, the junction kept 5 bases outside the gene matches. The CDR3 is CASSSSDRVNTGELFF. The CDR3 region has the DNA TGTGCCAGCAGCTCGTCGGACAGGGTGAACACCGGGGAGCTGTTTTTT.

The rearrangement uses TRBV5-1 and TRBJ1-5; the D is unclear. The CDR3 totals 13 residues. From germline, CDR1 is SGHRS and CDR2 YFSETQ. V gave up 0 bases and J gave up 7 bases, with 8 bases separating them. CDR3 DNA: TGCGCCAGCAGCTTGGCCGGGGAACAGCCCCAGCATTTT. This codes for CASSLAGEQPQHF.

The V and J genes are TRBV19 and TRBJ2-1, with D unresolved. Trimming removed 2 bases from V and 1 base from J, with 6 bases in between. Per the germline V gene, CDR1 is LNHDA and CDR2 is SQIVND (reference sequence). This CDR3 is built from 14 residues. This CDR3 is CASSIIGSYNEQFF. The CDR3 DNA follows: TGTGCCAGTAGTATAATAGGGTCCTACAATGAGCAGTTCTTC. The variable domain in full, with the rest retrieved from reference TRBV19 and TRBJ2-1, is DGGITQSPKYLFRKEGQNVTLSCEQNLNHDAMYWYRQDPGQGLRLIYYSQIVNDFQKGDIAEGYSVSREKKESFPLTVTSAQKNPTAFYLCASSIIGSYNEQFFGPGTRLTVL.

CDR3 protein: CASSLPYEQYF. DNA of the CDR3: TGCGCCAGCAGCTTGCCCTACGAGCAGTACTTC. The V call is TRBV5-1, the J call TRBJ2-7; D is ambiguous. The CDR3 sequence is 11 residues long. The V end lost 1 base, the J end lost 2 bases, and 1 base lay between the germline ends. CDR1 and CDR2 from the germline V gene are SGHRS and YFSETQ.

V usage is TRBV19 and J usage is TRBJ1-2, with D tentatively TRBD1 (5 bases). Germline loops: CDR1 LNHDA, CDR2 SQIVND (reference sequence). The CDR3 length is 12 residues. Trimming removed 5 bases at V and 4 bases at J, with 8 bases between. The CDR3 reads CASSETVYGYTF. The CDR3 DNA follows: TGTGCCAGTAGTGAGACAGTCTATGGCTACACCTTC.

This clone came up once. The genes are TRBV9 and TRBJ1-2, with D perhaps TRBD1 (6 bases). V dropped 3 bases and J dropped 0 bases, with 18 bases sitting between them. The CDR3 extends over 17 amino acids. Per the germline V gene, CDR1 is SGDLS and CDR2 is YYNGEE. The CDR3 is CASSGRGRHDSNYGYTF. For the CDR3, the DNA is TGTGCCAGCAGCGGCAGGGGTAGACATGATTCTAACTATGGCTACACCTTC.

The J gene is TRBJ2-5, the V gene TRBV19; 12 bases match TRBD2. After removal of 0 bases from V and 5 bases from J, the junction contained 4 bases not matched to a gene. CDR3 size: 16 residues. From germline, CDR1 is LNHDA and CDR2 SQIVND (reference sequence). The chain's CDR3 is CASSIETSGRYETQYF. The DNA of the CDR3 is TGTGCCAGTAGTATAGAAACTAGCGGGAGGTACGAGACCCAGTACTTC.

This chain uses TRBV7-8 with TRBJ2-5; 7 bases align to TRBD2. The germline gives CDR1 SGHVS, CDR2 FQNEAQ. CDR3 size: 13 residues. The ends lost 6 bases at V and 4 bases at J; junction bases unmatched: 5. The CDR3 DNA reads TGTGCCAGCAGTTCCTGGGAGGGAGAGACCCAGTACTTC. This gives the protein CASSSWEGETQYF.

This clone was detected once. Other DNA sequences of this sample code for an identical CDR3. This chain links TRBV28 with TRBJ1-1; no clear D gene. CDR1 is MDHEN and CDR2 is SYDVKM in the germline V gene. With 6 bases removed from V and 0 bases from J, the gap between germline ends came to 5 bases. The CDR3 length is 12 residues. The CDR3 nucleotides are TGTGCCAGCAGCCCCCTGAACACTGAAGCTTTCTTT. It translates to CASSPLNTEAFF.

The CDR3 coding sequence is TGCAGCGTTGAAGAACAGGGTTACGAGCAGTACTTC. Translating it yields CSVEEQGYEQYF. The chain has TRBV29-1 and TRBJ2-7, with a tentative D call TRBD1 (6 bases). The V and J ends lost 0 bases and 4 bases respectively, with 7 bases between them. Germline CDR1 is SQVTM and CDR2 is ANQGSEA. CDR3 length: 12 amino acids.

This clone came up once. The CDR3 sequence is CASSYEAGIDEQYF. The DNA of the CDR3 is TGTGCCAGCAGTTACGAGGCAGGTATCGACGAGCAGTACTTC. The gene calls are TRBV6-5 and TRBJ2-7; D is uncertain. The CDR3 is 14 residues long. Germline values: CDR1 MNHEY, CDR2 SVGAGI. The V end lost 2 bases, the J end lost 5 bases, and 13 bases lay between the germline ends.

The V gene is TRBV2, the J gene TRBJ2-2; a possible D gene is TRBD1 (6 bases). V was cut by 6 bases and J by 3 bases, with 14 bases left in between. Germline CDR1 and CDR2: SNHLY and FYNNEI. This CDR3 region has 15 residues. CDR3 protein: CASRLGPGDTGELFF. As DNA, the CDR3 is TGTGCCAGCAGATTAGGCCCAGGGGACACCGGGGAGCTGTTTTTT.

Details on this clone: Other DNA sequences in the sample encode the same CDR3. The chain links TRBV6-1 to TRBJ1-1; possible D gene TRBD1, 5 bases. The CDR3 consists of 14 residues. Germline V gene lookup returns CDR1 MNHNS and CDR2 SASEGT. Trimming removed 3 bases at V and 4 bases at J, with 12 bases between. DNA of the CDR3: TGTGCCAGCAGTGACCGGGGGAGAAGCACTGAAGCTTTCTTT. Its translation is CASSDRGRSTEAFF.

This sequence joins TRBV6-5 and TRBJ2-5; D is undetermined. This CDR3 is built from 13 residues. Germline V CDR1 and CDR2: MNHEY, SVGAGI. V lost 6 bases to trimming and J lost 5 bases, with 13 bases between them. The CDR3 bases are TGTGCCAGCAGCCAGGAGAGTTGGGAGACCCAGTACTTC. It specifies CASSQESWETQYF.

The chain combines TRBV21-1 with TRBJ2-1; no DNA check was done on the table's D call, TRBD1. TRBV21-1 corresponds to a pseudogene. CDR3 length: 18 amino acids. The chain's CDR3 is CASSNPGMRPSSYNEQFF. In DNA, the CDR3 is TGTGCCAGCAGCAATCCAGGAATGCGCCCAAGCTCCTACAATGAGCAGTTCTTC.